This TCR beta chain was obtained from a study of follicular helper T cells after annual influenza vaccination. Study outcomes and limitations: Day 7 ICOS+CD38+ clones later appeared mostly in ICOS-CD38- cTfh.

V gave up 0 bases and J gave up 6 bases; unmatched junction bases: 0. The germline CDR1 and CDR2 sequences are SGHTA and FQGNSA. CDR3 size: 14 residues. Worth noting for this clone: Its antigen is unknown.

Libraries were prepared by immunoSEQ multiplex PCR; TCRdb keeps only in-frame clonotypes and omits some of them. The sample includes some 9,000 clones, about 80% seen only once; the top ten take 3.1%. Noted time point: 2014-2015 season, pre-vaccination. Blood volume per time point ranged from about 35 to 110 mL. ICOS+CD38+ and ICOS-CD38- fractions were sorted from non-naive CD4+CXCR5+PD-1+ cells. The sequenced sample was CXCR5+ CD38- circulating T follicular helper cells from blood, obtained on the day of influenza vaccination. This sample's subset: circulating Tfh, non-naive CD4+CXCR5+PD-1+ (ICOS+CD38+ or ICOS-CD38-). The clonotype originates from an adult who received the influenza vaccine. The V call is TRBV7-2, the J call TRBJ2-2; 8 bases agree with TRBD2. The CDR3 here is CASSLARGAGELFF. The DNA for the CDR3 is TGTGCCAGCAGCTTAGCGCGGGGGGCCGGGGAGCTGTTTTTT.